This T cell receptor (beta chain) appears in the sequencing data of a study of blood T cell repertoires in COVID-19. Background on the study: Specimens from acute and convalescent COVID-19 originated in the United States, Italy and Spain. The cDNA or gDNA used as material had been derived from T cells, B-cell-depleted T cells, or PBMCs.

J lost 8 bases, V lost 3 bases, and 9 bases had no gene match. The length of the CDR3 is 15 residues. Germline V gene lookup returns CDR1 KGHSH and CDR2 LQKENI. Under the authors' procedure: It was from reference gene primer amplification that nucleated cell counts were estimated. Sequencing was performed with immunoSEQ multiplex PCR; in TCRdb, only in-frame clones are kept and a portion is missing. The DNA was the basis for D and trimming; V, J and clone size are from that table. The sample lists roughly 86,000 clones, around 82% occurring once. The specimen was peripheral blood. The gene calls are TRBV18 and TRBJ1-3, with 8 bases aligning to TRBD1. The clonotype was recovered from a human donor in a cohort sampled during active COVID-19. CDR3 DNA sequence: TGTGCCAGCTCACCGCTAAAAACAGGGGGAGACACCATATATTTT. This gives the protein CASSPLKTGGDTIYF.